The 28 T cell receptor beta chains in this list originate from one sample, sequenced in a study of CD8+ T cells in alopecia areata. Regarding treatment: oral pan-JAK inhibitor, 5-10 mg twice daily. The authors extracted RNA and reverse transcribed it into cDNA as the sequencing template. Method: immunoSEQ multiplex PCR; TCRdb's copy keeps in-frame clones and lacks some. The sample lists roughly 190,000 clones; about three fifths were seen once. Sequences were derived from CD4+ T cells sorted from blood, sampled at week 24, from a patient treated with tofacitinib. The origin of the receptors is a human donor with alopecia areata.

CDR3 nucleotides: TGTGCCTGGGGCTTCGGGGGTTTTAGTCGCGGCACTGAAGCTTTCTTT. Translating gives CAWGFGGFSRGTEAFF. The chain uses TRBV30 and TRBJ1-1; D is possibly TRBD1 (5 bases). The CDR3 sequence is 16 residues long. V was pared by 5 bases and J by 4 bases, with 23 bases between. The germline gives CDR1 GTSNPN, CDR2 SVGIG (reference sequence).

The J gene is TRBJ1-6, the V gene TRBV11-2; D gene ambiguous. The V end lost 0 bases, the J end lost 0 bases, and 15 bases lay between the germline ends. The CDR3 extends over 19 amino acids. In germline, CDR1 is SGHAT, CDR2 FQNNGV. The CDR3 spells CASSLDLRAASSYNSPLHF. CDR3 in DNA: TGTGCCAGCAGCTTAGATCTAAGGGCAGCAAGCTCCTATAATTCACCCCTCCACTTT.

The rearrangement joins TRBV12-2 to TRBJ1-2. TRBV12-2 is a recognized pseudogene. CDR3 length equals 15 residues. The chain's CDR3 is CASPPSGTANYGYTF. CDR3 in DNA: TGTGCAAGTCCCCCCAGCGGGACAGCTAACTATGGCTACACCTTC.

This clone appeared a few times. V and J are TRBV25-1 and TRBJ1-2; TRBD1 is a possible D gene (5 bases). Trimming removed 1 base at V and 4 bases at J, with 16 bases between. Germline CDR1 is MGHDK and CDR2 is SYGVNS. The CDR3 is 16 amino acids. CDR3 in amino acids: CASSESGGAERYGYTF. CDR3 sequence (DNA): TGTGCCAGCAGTGAATCAGGCGGGGCAGAGCGCTATGGCTACACCTTC.

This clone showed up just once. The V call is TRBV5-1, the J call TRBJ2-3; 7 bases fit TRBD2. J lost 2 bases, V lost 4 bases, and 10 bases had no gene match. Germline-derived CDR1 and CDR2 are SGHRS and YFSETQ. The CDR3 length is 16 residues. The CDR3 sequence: CASSRKSGTTTDTQYF. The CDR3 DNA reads TGCGCCAGCAGCAGGAAATCTGGGACTACCACAGATACGCAGTATTTT.

CDR3 coding DNA: TGCAGCGTTAACGCGGCGACAGGGGGCAGTGGCTACACCTTC. As protein: CSVNAATGGSGYTF. The chain links TRBV29-1 to TRBJ1-2, with 10 positions matching TRBD1. Unmatched junction bases numbered 10, after V lost 5 bases and J lost 7 bases. The CDR3 has 14 amino acids. Germline CDR1 SQVTM, CDR2 ANQGSEA.

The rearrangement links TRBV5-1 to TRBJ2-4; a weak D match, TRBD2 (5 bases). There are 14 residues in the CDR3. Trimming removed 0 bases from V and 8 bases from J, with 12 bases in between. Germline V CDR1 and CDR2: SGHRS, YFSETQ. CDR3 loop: CASSLGTNGDIQYF. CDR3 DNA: TGCGCCAGCAGCTTGGGTACAAACGGGGACATTCAGTACTTC.

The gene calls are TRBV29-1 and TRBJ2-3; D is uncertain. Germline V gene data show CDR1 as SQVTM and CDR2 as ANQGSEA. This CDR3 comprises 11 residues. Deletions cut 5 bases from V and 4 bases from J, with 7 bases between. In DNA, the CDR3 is TGCAGCGTTTATGGACCAGATACGCAGTATTTT. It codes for CSVYGPDTQYF.

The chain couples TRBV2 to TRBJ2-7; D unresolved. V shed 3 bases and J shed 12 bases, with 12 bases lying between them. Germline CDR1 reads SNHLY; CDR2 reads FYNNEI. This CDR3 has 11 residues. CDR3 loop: CASSDEYRRYF. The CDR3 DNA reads TGTGCCAGCAGTGACGAATATCGGCGGTACTTC.

CDR3 coding DNA: TGCGCCAGCAGCCCGGACGTATGGGAAGCCAACGTCCTGACTTTC. Protein: CASSPDVWEANVLTF. The chain uses TRBV5-1 and TRBJ2-6; D unclear. There are 15 residues in the CDR3. Looked up from germline, CDR1 is SGHRS and CDR2 is YFSETQ. V lost 4 bases and J lost 7, with 15 bases in between.

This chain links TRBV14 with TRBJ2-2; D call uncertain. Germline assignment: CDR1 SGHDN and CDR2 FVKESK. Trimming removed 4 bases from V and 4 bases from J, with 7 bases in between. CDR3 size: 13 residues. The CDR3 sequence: CASSRGLTGELFF. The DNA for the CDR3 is TGTGCCAGCAGCCGGGGTCTCACCGGGGAGCTGTTTTTT.

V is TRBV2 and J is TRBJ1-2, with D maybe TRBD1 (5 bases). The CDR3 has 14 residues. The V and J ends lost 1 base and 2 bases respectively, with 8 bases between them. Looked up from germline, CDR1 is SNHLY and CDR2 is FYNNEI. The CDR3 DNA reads TGTGCCAGCAGTGAAGAGGCAGGGAACTATGGCTACACCTTC. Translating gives CASSEEAGNYGYTF.

Here the CDR3 reads CATSPGAVSQPQHF. The CDR3 DNA follows: TGTGCCACCAGCCCCGGGGCGGTCAGTCAGCCCCAGCATTTT. The chain links TRBV15 to TRBJ1-5; the D gene is possibly TRBD1 (5 bases). CDR1 and CDR2 from the germline V gene are LNHNV and YYDKDF (reference sequence). Trimming took 5 bases from V and 6 from J, leaving 14 bases between them. The CDR3 runs 14 residues.

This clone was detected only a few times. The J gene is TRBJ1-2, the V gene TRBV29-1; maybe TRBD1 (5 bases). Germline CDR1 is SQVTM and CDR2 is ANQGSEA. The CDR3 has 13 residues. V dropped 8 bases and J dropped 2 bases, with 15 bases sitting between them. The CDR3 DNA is TGCAGCCCCTTGGGACGGAAAAACTATGGCTACACCTTC. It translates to CSPLGRKNYGYTF.

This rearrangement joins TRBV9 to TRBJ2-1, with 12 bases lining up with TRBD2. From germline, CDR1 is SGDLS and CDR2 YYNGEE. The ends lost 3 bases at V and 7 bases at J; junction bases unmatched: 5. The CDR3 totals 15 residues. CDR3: CASSETSGGWNEQFF. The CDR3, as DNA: TGTGCCAGCAGCGAAACTAGCGGGGGGTGGAATGAGCAGTTCTTC.

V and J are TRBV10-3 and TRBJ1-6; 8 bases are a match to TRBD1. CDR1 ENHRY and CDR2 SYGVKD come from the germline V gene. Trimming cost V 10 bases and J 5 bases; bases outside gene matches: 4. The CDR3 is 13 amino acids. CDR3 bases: TGTGCCACAACGGACAGGGATAATTCACCCCTCCACTTT. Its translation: CATTDRDNSPLHF.

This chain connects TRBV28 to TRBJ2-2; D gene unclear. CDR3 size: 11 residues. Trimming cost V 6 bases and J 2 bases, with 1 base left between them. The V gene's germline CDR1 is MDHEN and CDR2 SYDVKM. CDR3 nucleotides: TGTGCCAGCAGAAACACCGGGGAGCTGTTTTTT. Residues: CASRNTGELFF.

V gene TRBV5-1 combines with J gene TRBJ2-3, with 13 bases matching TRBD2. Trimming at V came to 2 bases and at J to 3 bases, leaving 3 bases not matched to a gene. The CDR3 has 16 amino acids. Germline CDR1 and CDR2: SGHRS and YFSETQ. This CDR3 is CASSFGTSGATDTQYF. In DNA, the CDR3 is TGCGCCAGCAGCTTCGGGACTAGCGGGGCTACAGATACGCAGTATTTT.

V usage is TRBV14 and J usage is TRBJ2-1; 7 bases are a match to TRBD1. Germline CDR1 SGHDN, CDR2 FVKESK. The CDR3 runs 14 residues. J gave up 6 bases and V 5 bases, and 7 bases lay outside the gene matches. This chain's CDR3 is CASSAQGFGNEQFF. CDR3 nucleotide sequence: TGTGCCAGCAGCGCACAGGGGTTTGGCAATGAGCAGTTCTTC.

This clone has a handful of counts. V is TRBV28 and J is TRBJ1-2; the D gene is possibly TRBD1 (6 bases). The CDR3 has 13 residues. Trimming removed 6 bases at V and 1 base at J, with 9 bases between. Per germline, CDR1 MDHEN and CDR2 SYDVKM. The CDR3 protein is CASRLDSNYGYTF. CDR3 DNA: TGTGCCAGCAGGCTGGACAGTAACTATGGCTACACCTTC.

In nucleotides, the CDR3 is TGTGCCAGCGGGCCCTACGAGCAGTACTTC. Residues: CASGPYEQYF. The J gene is TRBJ2-7, the V gene TRBV2; D remains ambiguous. V was shortened by 8 bases and J by 2 bases, with 4 bases between the two germline ends. CDR1 is SNHLY, CDR2 FYNNEI, per germline. The CDR3 has 10 residues.

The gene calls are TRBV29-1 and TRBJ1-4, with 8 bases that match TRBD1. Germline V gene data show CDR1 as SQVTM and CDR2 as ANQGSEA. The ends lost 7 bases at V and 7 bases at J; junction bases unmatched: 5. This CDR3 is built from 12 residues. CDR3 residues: CSARQGPEKLFF. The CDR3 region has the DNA TGCAGCGCCCGACAGGGGCCTGAAAAACTGTTTTTT. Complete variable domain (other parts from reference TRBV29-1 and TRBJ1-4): SAVISQKPSRDICQRGTSLTIQCQVDSQVTMMFWYRQQPGQSLTLIATANQGSEATYESGFVIDKFPISRPNLTFSTLTVSNMSPEDSSIYLCSARQGPEKLFFGSGTQLSVL.

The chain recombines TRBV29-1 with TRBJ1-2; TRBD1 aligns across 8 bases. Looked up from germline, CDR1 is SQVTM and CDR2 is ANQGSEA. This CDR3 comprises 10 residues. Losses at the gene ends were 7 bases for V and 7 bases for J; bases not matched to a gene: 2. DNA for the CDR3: TGCAGCGCAGGGGGCGGTGGCTACACCTTC. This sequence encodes CSAGGGGYTF.

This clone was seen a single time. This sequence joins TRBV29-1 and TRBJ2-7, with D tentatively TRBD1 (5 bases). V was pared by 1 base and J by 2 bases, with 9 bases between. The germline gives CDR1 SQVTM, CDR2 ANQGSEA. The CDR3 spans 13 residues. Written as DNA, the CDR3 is TGCAGCGTTGAAGTACAGGCAACCTACGAGCAGTACTTC. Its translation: CSVEVQATYEQYF.

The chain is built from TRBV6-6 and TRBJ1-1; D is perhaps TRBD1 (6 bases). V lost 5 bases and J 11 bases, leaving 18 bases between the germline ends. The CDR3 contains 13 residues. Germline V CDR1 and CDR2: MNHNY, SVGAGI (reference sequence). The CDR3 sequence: CASSPDRTQGAFF. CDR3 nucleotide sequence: TGTGCCAGCAGTCCCGACAGGACTCAGGGTGCTTTCTTT.

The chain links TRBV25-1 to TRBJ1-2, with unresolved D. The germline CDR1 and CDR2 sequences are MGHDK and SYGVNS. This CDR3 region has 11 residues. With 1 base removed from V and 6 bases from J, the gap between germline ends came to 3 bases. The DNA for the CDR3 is TGTGCCAGCAGTGAATGGCATGGCTACACCTTC. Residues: CASSEWHGYTF.

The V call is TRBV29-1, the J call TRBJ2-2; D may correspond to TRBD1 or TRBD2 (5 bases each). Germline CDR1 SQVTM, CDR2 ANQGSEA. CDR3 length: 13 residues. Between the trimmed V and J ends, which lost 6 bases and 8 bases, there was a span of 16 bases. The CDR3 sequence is CSVRDLTAGELFF. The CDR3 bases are TGCAGCGTCCGGGACCTGACAGCGGGGGAGCTGTTTTTT.

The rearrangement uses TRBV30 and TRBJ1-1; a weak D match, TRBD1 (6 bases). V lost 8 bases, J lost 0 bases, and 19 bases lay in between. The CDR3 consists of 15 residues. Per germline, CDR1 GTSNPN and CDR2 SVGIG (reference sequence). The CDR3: CAGTQGLFMNTEAFF. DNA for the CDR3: TGTGCCGGCACACAGGGTTTATTTATGAACACTGAAGCTTTCTTT.